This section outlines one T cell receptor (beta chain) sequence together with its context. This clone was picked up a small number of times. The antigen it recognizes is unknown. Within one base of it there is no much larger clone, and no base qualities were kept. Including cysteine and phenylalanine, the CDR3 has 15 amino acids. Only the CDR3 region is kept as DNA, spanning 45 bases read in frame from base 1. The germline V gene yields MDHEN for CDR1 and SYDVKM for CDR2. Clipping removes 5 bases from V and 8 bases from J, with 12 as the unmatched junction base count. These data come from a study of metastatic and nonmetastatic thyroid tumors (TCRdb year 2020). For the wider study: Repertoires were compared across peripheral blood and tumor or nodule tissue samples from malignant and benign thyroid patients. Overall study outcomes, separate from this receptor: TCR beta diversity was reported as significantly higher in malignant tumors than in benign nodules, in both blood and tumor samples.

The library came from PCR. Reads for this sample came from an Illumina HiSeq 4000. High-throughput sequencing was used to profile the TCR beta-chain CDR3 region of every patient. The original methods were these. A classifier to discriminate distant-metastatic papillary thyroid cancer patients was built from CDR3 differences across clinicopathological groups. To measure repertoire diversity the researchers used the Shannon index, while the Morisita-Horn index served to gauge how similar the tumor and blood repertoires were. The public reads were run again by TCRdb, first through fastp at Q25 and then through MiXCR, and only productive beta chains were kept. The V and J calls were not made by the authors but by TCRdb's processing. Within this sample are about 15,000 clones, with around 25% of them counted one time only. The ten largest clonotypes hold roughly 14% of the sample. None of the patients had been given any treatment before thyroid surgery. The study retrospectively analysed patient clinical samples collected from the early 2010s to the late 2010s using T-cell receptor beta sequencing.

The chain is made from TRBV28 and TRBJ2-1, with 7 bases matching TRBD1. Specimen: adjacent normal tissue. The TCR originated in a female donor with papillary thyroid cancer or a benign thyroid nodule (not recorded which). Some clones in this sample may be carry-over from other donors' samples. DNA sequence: TGTGCCAGCAGTGGGGCAAGGGGGCGCGTCGATGAGCAGTTCTTC. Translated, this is CASSGARGRVDEQFF.